The 23 T cell receptor beta chains reported below all come from one sample, sequenced in a study of CD8+ T cells in alopecia areata. It was cDNA, reverse transcribed from extracted RNA, that served as the sequencing template. TCRdb's table, derived via immunoSEQ multiplex PCR, lists solely in-frame clones and lacks some. Of 65,000 to 95,000 clones listed, roughly half are singletons. Sequencing was done on a sample of NKG2D-high CD8+ T cells sorted from blood. These receptors were obtained from a human donor with alopecia areata.

This clone was picked up a small number of times. The rearrangement links TRBV29-1 to TRBJ2-5, with D perhaps given as TRBD1 or TRBD2 (5 bases each). This CDR3 comprises 12 residues. Germline V CDR1 and CDR2: SQVTM, ANQGSEA. The V gene lost 3 bases and the J gene lost 3 bases, with 8 bases spanning the gap. The CDR3 here is CSVDGDEETQYF. The CDR3, as DNA: TGCAGCGTTGACGGGGACGAAGAGACCCAGTACTTC.

This chain's CDR3 is CASSPNSGQGSYNEQFF. The CDR3 region has the DNA TGTGCCAGCTCACCAAATTCAGGACAGGGCTCCTACAATGAGCAGTTCTTC. The chain has TRBV18 and TRBJ2-1, with 8 bases identical to TRBD1. The germline CDR1 and CDR2 sequences are KGHSH and LQKENI. After removal of 2 bases from V and 0 bases from J, the junction contained 6 bases not matched to a gene. This CDR3 has 17 residues.

This clone came up once. This chain's CDR3 is CASSRDRSNQPQHF. In DNA, the CDR3 is TGTGCCAGCAGCCGTGACAGATCCAATCAGCCCCAGCATTTT. The chain couples TRBV5-7 to TRBJ1-5; possible D gene TRBD1, 5 bases. TRBV5-7 is noted as an ORF with a role that remains uncertain. The CDR3 runs to 14 residues. The V gene lost 4 bases and the J gene lost 3 bases, with 11 bases spanning the gap.

Only a few counts were recorded for this clone. This sequence joins TRBV4-1 and TRBJ2-1, with 8 bases matching TRBD2. The CDR3 totals 19 residues. The germline V gene has CDR1 MGHRA and CDR2 YSYEKL. Trimming took 6 bases from V and 3 from J; bases not matched to a gene: 19. CDR3 nucleotide sequence: TGCGCCAGCAGTCGTTGGAAGGGTCTAGCGGGCATAAACTACAATGAGCAGTTCTTC. Residues: CASSRWKGLAGINYNEQFF.

This clone has a handful of counts. The chain employs TRBV29-1 and TRBJ2-7; D uncertain. Germline V CDR1 and CDR2: SQVTM, ANQGSEA. V lost 4 bases and J 2 bases, leaving 12 bases between the germline ends. This CDR3 contains 13 residues. CDR3 amino acids: CSVGRGIAYEQYF. CDR3 DNA: TGCAGCGTTGGCCGCGGAATCGCCTACGAGCAGTACTTC.

The V call is TRBV5-6, the J call TRBJ2-1; no definite D call. V lost 4 bases, J lost 2 bases, and 25 bases lay in between. The CDR3 loop spans 19 amino acids. Germline CDR1 is SGHDT and CDR2 is YYEEEE. The CDR3 protein is CASSANSYRPDGTYNEQFF. The CDR3 coding sequence is TGTGCCAGCAGCGCGAATTCTTACCGACCCGATGGCACCTACAATGAGCAGTTCTTC.

This clone has a handful of counts. CDR3 sequence: CASSQGATSGVYEQYF. DNA of the CDR3: TGTGCCAGCAGCCAGGGGGCGACTAGCGGGGTATACGAGCAGTACTTC. The V gene is TRBV4-2, the J gene TRBJ2-7; 11 bases agree with TRBD2. Germline loops: CDR1 LGHNA, CDR2 YNFKEQ. Trimming cost V 3 bases and J 4 bases; bases outside gene matches: 8. The CDR3 consists of 16 residues.

The J gene is TRBJ2-1, the V gene TRBV9; no clear D. The CDR3 loop spans 12 amino acids. V was cut by 3 bases and J by 6 bases, with 7 bases left in between. CDR1 SGDLS and CDR2 YYNGEE come from the germline V gene. The CDR3 is CASSASGNEQFF. CDR3 nucleotide sequence: TGTGCCAGCAGCGCATCGGGCAATGAGCAGTTCTTC.

The chain employs TRBV5-1 and TRBJ2-6; 10 nucleotides agree with TRBD1. The CDR3 runs 19 residues. J gave up 3 bases and V 4 bases, and 13 bases lay outside the gene matches. Looked up from germline, CDR1 is SGHRS and CDR2 is YFSETQ. CDR3 sequence (DNA): TGCGCCAGCAGCAGATCGTCCGGGACAGGGGCTGGTGGGGCCAACGTCCTGACTTTC. Translated: CASSRSSGTGAGGANVLTF.

There are a few counts of this clone. The chain has TRBV4-1 and TRBJ2-3, with TRBD1 identical over 11 bases. The CDR3 totals 17 residues. Germline trimming cut 1 base from V and 4 bases from J; bases unmatched to any gene: 7. Germline V CDR1 and CDR2: MGHRA, YSYEKL. The CDR3 reads CASSQGSGTGGSDTQYF. Written as DNA, the CDR3 is TGCGCCAGCAGCCAAGGTTCCGGGACAGGGGGTTCAGATACGCAGTATTTT.

This clone was observed a few times. The genes are TRBV19 and TRBJ2-1; TRBD2 might be the D (5 bases). Deletions cut 4 bases from V and 11 bases from J, with 15 bases between. The germline CDR1 and CDR2 sequences are LNHDA and SQIVND (reference sequence). The length of the CDR3 is 13 residues. CDR3 in amino acids: CASSTGLPGKQFF. The CDR3 bases are TGTGCCAGTAGTACAGGACTGCCTGGGAAGCAGTTCTTC.

The CDR3 spells CASSLGLAGAYEQYF. In DNA, the CDR3 is TGTGCCAGCAGTTTAGGCCTAGCGGGAGCCTACGAGCAGTACTTC. The rearrangement links TRBV27 to TRBJ2-7; 10 positions agree with TRBD2. Germline values: CDR1 MNHEY, CDR2 SMNVEV (reference sequence). The CDR3 totals 15 residues. Trimming at V came to 2 bases and at J to 2 bases, leaving 3 bases not matched to a gene.

This chain links TRBV29-1 with TRBJ2-2, with D hard to call. Germline CDR1 and CDR2: SQVTM and ANQGSEA. This CDR3 region has 11 residues. Trimming removed 5 bases at V and 6 bases at J, with 7 bases between. The CDR3 reads CSVHDAGELFF. As DNA, the CDR3 is TGCAGCGTTCATGACGCCGGGGAGCTGTTTTTT.

This clone was counted a few times. The chain has TRBV29-1 and TRBJ2-3, with unresolved D. From germline, CDR1 is SQVTM and CDR2 ANQGSEA. Trimming left V 0 bases short and J 2 bases short, with 3 bases between. This CDR3 has 12 residues. The CDR3 coding sequence is TGCAGCGTTGAAGACTACACAGATACGCAGTATTTT. Protein: CSVEDYTDTQYF.

This chain links TRBV11-2 with TRBJ2-3; no reliable D call. Germline values: CDR1 SGHAT, CDR2 FQNNGV. V was shortened by 4 bases and J by 7 bases, with 9 bases between the two germline ends. The CDR3 is 12 residues long. CDR3 protein: CASSSLSNTQYF. CDR3 nucleotides: TGTGCCAGCAGCTCCCTAAGTAATACGCAGTATTTT.

This clone was found many times. CDR3 bases: TGTGCCAGCAGCAAAGAGATGGCGCTACCCACAGATACGCAGTATTTT. This gives the protein CASSKEMALPTDTQYF. J is TRBJ2-3 and V is TRBV21-1. TRBV21-1 is a listed pseudogene. The CDR3 covers 16 residues.

The rearrangement links TRBV27 to TRBJ2-1; 10 bases agree with TRBD1. Per germline, CDR1 MNHEY and CDR2 SMNVEV (reference sequence). CDR3 size: 15 residues. V shed 8 bases, J shed 8 bases, and the junction held 12 bases outside the gene matches. The CDR3 DNA is TGTGCCAGCCGGCCGCGGGACAGGGGTTTCCATGAGCAGTTCTTC. Protein: CASRPRDRGFHEQFF.

V is TRBV5-6 and J is TRBJ1-1; D is ambiguous. The CDR3 totals 11 residues. The germline V gene has CDR1 SGHDT and CDR2 YYEEEE. Between the trimmed V and J ends, which lost 0 bases and 10 bases, there was a span of 7 bases. This chain's CDR3 is CASSLGVGAFF. The CDR3 DNA is TGTGCCAGCAGCTTGGGTGTAGGAGCTTTCTTT.

The genes are TRBV4-3 and TRBJ2-7; TRBD2 aligns across 12 bases. J lost 4 bases, V lost 1 base, and 2 bases had no gene match. The germline V gene encodes CDR1 LGHNA and CDR2 YSLEER. The CDR3 is made up of 15 amino acids. The CDR3 coding sequence is TGCGCCAGCAGCCAAGGACTAGCGGGAGATTACGAGCAGTACTTC. This translates into CASSQGLAGDYEQYF.

The chain employs TRBV5-1 and TRBJ2-7, with 9 bases fitting TRBD2. The CDR3 consists of 17 residues. After removal of 4 bases from V and 3 bases from J, the junction contained 14 bases not matched to a gene. CDR1 is SGHRS, CDR2 YFSETQ, per germline. The CDR3 protein is CASSPEPSGIRLYEQYF. CDR3 DNA: TGCGCCAGCAGCCCGGAGCCTAGCGGGATCCGACTCTACGAGCAGTACTTC.

V is TRBV23-1 and J is TRBJ2-2; D is perhaps TRBD2 (5 bases). TRBV23-1 is assigned to the ORF class and has an uncertain function. V shed 3 bases and J shed 5 bases, with 19 bases lying between them. The CDR3 spans 17 residues. CDR3 DNA: TGCGCCAGCAGTCAGCCGCCCCCGGCATCGGGGACCGGGGAGCTGTTTTTT. Amino acid sequence: CASSQPPPASGTGELFF.

The genes are TRBV30 and TRBJ2-2; D gene uncertain. The CDR3 has 11 residues. The V end was cut by 1 base, the J end by 7 bases, with 4 bases between. In germline, CDR1 is GTSNPN, CDR2 SVGIG (reference sequence). The DNA of the CDR3 is TGTGCCTGGAGTGAGGGCGGGGAGCTGTTTTTT. This codes for CAWSEGGELFF.

As concerns this clone: The CDR3 carries no conserved terminal phenylalanine or tryptophan, so it likely arises from a read error. The DNA is left out, because the CDR3 cannot be placed on it with certainty; the CDR3 is given as TCRdb lists it. V is TRBV28 and J is TRBJ2-7. The CDR3 totals 14 residues, both ends included. The germline CDR1 and CDR2 sequences are MDHEN and SYDVKM. This chain's CDR3 is CASSFGILGTSRGC.